These T cell receptor beta chains were read from a single sample in a study of CD8 T cells in Susac syndrome. MiXCR was run by TCRdb on the immunoSEQ multiplex PCR reads, yielding one entry per CDR3 protein. The sample contains 70,000 to 100,000 distinct CDR3 sequences, approximately 96% of which appear only once. The sequencing sample was made of CD8+ T cells from PBMCs. These receptor sequences come from a human donor with Susac syndrome. The CDR3 runs from the conserved cysteine through the conserved F or W. D genes are given only for firm matches. Expanded clones get a size class; other rows say once, few or many, or leave the size out.

CDR3 protein | clone size | J gene | V gene | D gene
CSARDWRAAEEKLFF | . | TRBJ1-4 | TRBV20-1 | .
CASSLGQGLYEQYF | few | TRBJ2-7 | TRBV7-7 | TRBD1
CASSLVGTGVEKLFF | . | TRBJ1-4 | TRBV11-2 | TRBD1
CASSFGGGYNEQFF | . | TRBJ2-1 | TRBV7-2 | .
CASSLEQGVSQPQHF | . | TRBJ1-5 | TRBV12-3/TRBV12-4 | .
CASSSYEGQGTYSTDTQYF | . | TRBJ2-3 | TRBV11-1 | TRBD1
CASSQDHSIAGQETQYF | . | TRBJ2-5 | TRBV4-2 | TRBD2
CSTQTVDYNEQFF | . | TRBJ2-1 | TRBV29-1 | .
CSVEEGGGYYGYTF | . | TRBJ1-2 | TRBV29-1 | .
CASSFITGFSYNEQFF | . | TRBJ2-1 | TRBV6-5 | .
CAISESNSAVETQYF | . | TRBJ2-5 | TRBV10-3 | .
CASSLSPGGGYTF | . | TRBJ1-2 | TRBV27 | TRBD1
CASSLTAGTTQADTQYF | . | TRBJ2-3 | TRBV4-1 | .
CSARETGPTYNEQFF | . | TRBJ2-1 | TRBV20-1 | .
CASGPLGVGFEQFF | . | TRBJ2-1 | TRBV28 | .
CASSLALDRGGEQYF | . | TRBJ2-7 | TRBV7-9 | TRBD1
CATSNGRWDTQYF | . | TRBJ2-3 | TRBV15 | .
CSARGRQMNTEAFF | . | TRBJ1-1 | TRBV20-1 | .
CASSQAKVGQETQYF | . | TRBJ2-5 | TRBV4-3 | .
CASSSRGNTQYF | . | TRBJ2-3 | TRBV9 | .
CSRDLAGLAPYNEQFF | . | TRBJ2-1 | TRBV20-1 | TRBD2
CASSLGSDNTEAFF | . | TRBJ1-1 | TRBV5-5 | .
CASSLVGGRALTDTQYF | . | TRBJ2-3 | TRBV7-2 | TRBD2
CASSSGSAQHGYTF | . | TRBJ1-2 | TRBV7-9 | .
CATGDRQGTDTQYF | . | TRBJ2-3 | TRBV24-1 | .
CASSMGDSNQPQHF | . | TRBJ1-5 | TRBV19 | .
CASSLGGTGDPTGPYNEQFF | . | TRBJ2-1 | TRBV13 | TRBD1
CASSPVDRVNYGYTF | . | TRBJ1-2 | TRBV18 | TRBD1
CASSPLAGEIYEQYF | . | TRBJ2-7 | TRBV5-1 | TRBD2
CASRITGEQFF | . | TRBJ2-1 | TRBV6-2/TRBV6-3 | .
CSVPGPSKGLFF | . | TRBJ1-4 | TRBV29-1 | .
CASSGSGGNEQFF | . | TRBJ2-1 | TRBV19 | .
CAWSVGSSGNTIYF | . | TRBJ1-3 | TRBV30 | .
CSARVHPRTEPYEQYF | . | TRBJ2-7 | TRBV20-1 | .
CASSGMLAGDEQFF | . | TRBJ2-1 | TRBV25-1 | TRBD2
CSARPTGANYGYTF | . | TRBJ1-2 | TRBV20-1 | .
CSALPRQGSYEQYF | . | TRBJ2-7 | TRBV20-1 | TRBD1
CSVEGLAGGNEQFF | few | TRBJ2-1 | TRBV29-1 | TRBD2
CSVETATYNEQFF | . | TRBJ2-1 | TRBV29-1 | .
CASSQELNEQFF | few | TRBJ2-1 | TRBV4-2 | .
CASRTGQGAGANVLTF | . | TRBJ2-6 | TRBV13 | .
CSAKILGGVGETQYF | . | TRBJ2-5 | TRBV20-1 | .
CASSQGRGSEQYF | . | TRBJ2-7 | TRBV4-2 | .
CASKIWGSNQPQHF | . | TRBJ1-5 | TRBV5-6 | .
CASSPRTGKGNTIYF | . | TRBJ1-3 | TRBV13 | TRBD1
CASSLDWTGTRDEQFF | . | TRBJ2-1 | TRBV7-9 | TRBD2